The clone carrying this TCR beta chain was seen at least ten times. At one end the junction does not follow the germline gene, possibly because of a read error. The entry originates in a study of T cells in Graves' hyperthyroidism and ophthalmopathy. Used for diagnoses were clinical symptoms, serum thyroxine and TRAb, thyroid ultrasound and orbital computed tomography. The germline V gene has CDR1 SGHRS and CDR2 YFSETQ. The CDR3 sequence is 14 residues long. The source material, RNA transcripts, was used to amplify TCR beta CDR3 regions. Primed by the HTBI set, a first-round RT-PCR was run on the TCR CDR3. TCRdb ran MiXCR on the multiplex PCR reads and lists one entry per CDR3 protein. The data contain approximately 420,000 distinct CDR3 sequences, approximately 15% of them seen just once; the ten biggest clones take up less than 35%.

This chain links TRBV5-1 with TRBJ2-7, with 11 nucleotides matching TRBD2. Specimen: blood. The sequence came from a woman in her twenties or thirties with Graves' hyperthyroidism. The CDR3 sequence is CASSLAGVSYEQYF. In DNA form, the CDR3 reads TGTGCCAGCTCACTAGCGGGAGTTTCCTACGAGCAGTACTTC.